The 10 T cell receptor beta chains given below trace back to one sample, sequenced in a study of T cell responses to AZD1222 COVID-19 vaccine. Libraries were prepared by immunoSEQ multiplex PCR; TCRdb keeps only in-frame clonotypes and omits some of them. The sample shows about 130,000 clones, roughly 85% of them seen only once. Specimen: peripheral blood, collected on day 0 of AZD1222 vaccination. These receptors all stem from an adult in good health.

The CDR3 protein is CASSLGGNNQPQHF. As DNA, the CDR3 is TGCGCCAGCAGCTTAGGGGGTAACAATCAGCCCCAGCATTTT. The V call is TRBV5-1, the J call TRBJ1-5; tentative D call: TRBD1 (6 bases). Germline V gives CDR1 SGHRS, CDR2 YFSETQ. The CDR3 length is 14 residues. Trimming took off 2 bases at V and 3 bases at J, with 9 bases between the two ends. Full variable domain (outside the CDR3, taken from reference TRBV5-1 and TRBJ1-5): KAGVTQTPRYLIKTRGQQVTLSCSPISGHRSVSWYQQTPGQGLQFLFEYFSETQRNKGNFPGRFSGRQFSNSRSEMNVSTLELGDSALYLCASSLGGNNQPQHFGDGTRLSIL.

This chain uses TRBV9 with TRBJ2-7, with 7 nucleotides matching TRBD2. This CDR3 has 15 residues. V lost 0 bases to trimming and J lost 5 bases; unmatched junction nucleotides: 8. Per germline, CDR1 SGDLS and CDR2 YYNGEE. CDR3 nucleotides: TGTGCCAGCAGCGTAGAAGGGCGGGGGAGTGACGAGCAGTACTTC. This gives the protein CASSVEGRGSDEQYF.

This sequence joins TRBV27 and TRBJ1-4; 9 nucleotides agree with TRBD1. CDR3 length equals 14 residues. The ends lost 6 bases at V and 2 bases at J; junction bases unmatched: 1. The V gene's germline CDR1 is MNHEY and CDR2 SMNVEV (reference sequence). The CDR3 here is CASRGTGTNEKLFF. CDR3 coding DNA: TGTGCCAGCAGAGGGACAGGGACTAATGAAAAACTGTTTTTT.

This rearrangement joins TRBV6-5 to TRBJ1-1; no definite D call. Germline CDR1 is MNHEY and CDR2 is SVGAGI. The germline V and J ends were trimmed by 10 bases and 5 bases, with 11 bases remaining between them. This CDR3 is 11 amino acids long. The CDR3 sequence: CATLMGTEAFF. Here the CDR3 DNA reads TGTGCCACCCTAATGGGGACTGAAGCTTTCTTT.

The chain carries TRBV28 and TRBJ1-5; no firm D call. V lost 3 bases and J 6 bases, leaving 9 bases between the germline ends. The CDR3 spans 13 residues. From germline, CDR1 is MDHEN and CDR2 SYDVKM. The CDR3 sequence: CASSFGEIQPQHF. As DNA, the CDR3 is TGTGCCAGCAGTTTTGGCGAGATTCAGCCCCAGCATTTT.

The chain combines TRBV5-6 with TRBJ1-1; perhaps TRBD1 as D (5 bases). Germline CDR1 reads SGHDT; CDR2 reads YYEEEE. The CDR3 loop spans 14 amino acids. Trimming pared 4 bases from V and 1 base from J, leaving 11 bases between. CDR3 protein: CASSLDITNTEAFF. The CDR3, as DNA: TGTGCCAGCAGCCTGGACATCACGAACACTGAAGCTTTCTTT.

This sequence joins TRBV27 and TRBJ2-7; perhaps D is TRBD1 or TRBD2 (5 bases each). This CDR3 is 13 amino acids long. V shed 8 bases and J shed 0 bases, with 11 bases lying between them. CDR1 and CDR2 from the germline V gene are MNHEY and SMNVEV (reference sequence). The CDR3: CASGGSSSYEQYF. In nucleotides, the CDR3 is TGTGCCAGCGGGGGTAGTAGCTCCTACGAGCAGTACTTC.

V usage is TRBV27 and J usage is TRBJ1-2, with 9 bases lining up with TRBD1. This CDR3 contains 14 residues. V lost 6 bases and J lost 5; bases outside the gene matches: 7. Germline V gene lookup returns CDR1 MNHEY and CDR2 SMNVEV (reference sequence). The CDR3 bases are TGTGCCAGCAGGGGGACCGGGACAGGGTATGGCTACACCTTC. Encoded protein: CASRGTGTGYGYTF.

CDR3 loop: CASRRDRGGDEQYF. The DNA for the CDR3 is TGTGCCAGCAGGAGGGACAGGGGAGGCGACGAGCAGTACTTC. The chain links TRBV2 to TRBJ2-7; 10 bases align to TRBD1. V was clipped by 6 bases and J by 5 bases; unmatched bases: 7. This CDR3 contains 14 residues. Germline V lookup: CDR1 SNHLY, CDR2 FYNNEI. Full variable domain (outside the CDR3, taken from reference TRBV2 and TRBJ2-7): EPEVTQTPSHQVTQMGQEVILRCVPISNHLYFYWYRQILGQKVEFLVSFYNNEISEKSEIFDDQFSVERPDGSNFTLKIRSTKLEDSAMYFCASRRDRGGDEQYFGPGTRLTVT.

CDR3 amino acids: CASSIGLGQGMRDTQYF. The CDR3 DNA reads TGTGCCAGCAGTATTGGCCTGGGACAGGGGATGAGGGATACGCAGTATTTT. This chain connects TRBV27 to TRBJ2-3, with TRBD1 identical over 10 bases. This CDR3 region has 17 residues. Trimming took 5 bases from V and 6 from J; bases not matched to a gene: 14. Per the germline V gene, CDR1 is MNHEY and CDR2 is SMNVEV (reference sequence).